This T cell receptor (beta chain) was found in a study of PD-1 blockade in classical Hodgkin lymphoma. Background on the study: A 3 mg/kg intravenous dose of nivolumab was received by patients every 2 weeks.

CDR1 LNHDA and CDR2 SQIVND come from the germline V gene (reference sequence). The length of the CDR3 is 11 residues. V lost 10 bases, J lost 1 base, and 8 bases lay in between. Remarks on this clone: Its matching antigen is unknown.

TCRdb's table, derived via immunoSEQ multiplex PCR, lists solely in-frame clones and lacks some. The sample shows roughly 100,000 clones, approximately 90% of them seen only once. Time point here: cycle 4 day 1 (C4D1), after less than 7 weeks of nivolumab. All patients relapsed after autologous stem cell transplantation, and brentuximab vedotin exposure varied. Findings and limits, study-wide: Before treatment, TCR diversity in newly diagnosed patients was reportedly lower than in healthy donors. By C4D1, CD4+ diversity increased significantly, especially in complete responders.

This clonotype originated in a human donor with classical Hodgkin lymphoma. The chain uses TRBV19 and TRBJ2-7; D call uncertain. The sample in question was peripheral blood mononuclear cells (PBMCs), obtained before the fourth cycle of nivolumab. The CDR3 protein is CATDNSYEQYF. In DNA form, the CDR3 reads TGTGCCACCGACAATTCCTACGAGCAGTACTTC.